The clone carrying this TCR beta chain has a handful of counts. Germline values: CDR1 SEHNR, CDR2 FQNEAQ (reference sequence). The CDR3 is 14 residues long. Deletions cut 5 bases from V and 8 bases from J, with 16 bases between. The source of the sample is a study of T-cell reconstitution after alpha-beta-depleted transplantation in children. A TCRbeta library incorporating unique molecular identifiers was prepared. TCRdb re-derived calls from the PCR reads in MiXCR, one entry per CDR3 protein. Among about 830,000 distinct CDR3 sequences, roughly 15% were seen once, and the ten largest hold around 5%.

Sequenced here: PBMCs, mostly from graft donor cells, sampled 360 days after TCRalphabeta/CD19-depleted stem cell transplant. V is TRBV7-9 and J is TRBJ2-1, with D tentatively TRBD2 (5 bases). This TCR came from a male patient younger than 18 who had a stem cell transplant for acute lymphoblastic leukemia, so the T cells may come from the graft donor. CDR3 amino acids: CASSPTSVWHEQFF. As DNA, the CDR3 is TGTGCCAGCAGCCCCACTAGTGTCTGGCATGAGCAGTTCTTC. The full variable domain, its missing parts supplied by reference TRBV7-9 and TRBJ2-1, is DTGVSQNPRHKITKRGQNVTFRCDPISEHNRLYWYRQTLGQGPEFLTYFQNEAQLEKSRLLSDRFSAERPKGSFSTLEIQRTEQGDSAMYLCASSPTSVWHEQFFGPGTRLTVL.